The source of this TCR beta chain is a study of blood T cell repertoires in COVID-19. Generated by immunoSEQ multiplex PCR, the TCRdb table keeps only in-frame clones and is missing some. The table includes roughly 220,000 clones, approximately 78% detected once. In germline, CDR1 is SGHRS, CDR2 YFSETQ. The CDR3 spans 14 residues. V lost 1 base and J lost 9, with 14 bases in between. This receptor was taken from an elderly woman with COVID-19, enrolled during active disease. What was sequenced was peripheral blood. The chain carries TRBV5-1 and TRBJ2-1; possible D gene TRBD1, 6 bases. The CDR3 sequence is CASSLRTAPSEQFF. The DNA of the CDR3 is TGCGCCAGCAGCTTGAGGACAGCCCCCTCTGAGCAGTTCTTC. Full variable domain (missing parts from reference TRBV5-1 and TRBJ2-1): KAGVTQTPRYLIKTRGQQVTLSCSPISGHRSVSWYQQTPGQGLQFLFEYFSETQRNKGNFPGRFSGRQFSNSRSEMNVSTLELGDSALYLCASSLRTAPSEQFFGPGTRLTVL.